This TCR beta chain is drawn from a study of blood T cell repertoires in COVID-19. As for the study in general: Samples came from the United States, Italy and Spain, spanning acute and convalescent COVID-19. The cDNA or gDNA used as material had been derived from T cells, B-cell-depleted T cells, or PBMCs.

As originally analysed: Estimation of nucleated cell counts was performed using reference gene primer amplification. Method: immunoSEQ multiplex PCR; TCRdb's copy keeps in-frame clones and lacks some. V and J calls and clone size follow that table, whereas D and trimming were derived from the DNA. Of about 210,000 clones in the sample, under 90% are singletons; the top ten hold roughly 2.7%. The germline V gene encodes CDR1 LNHDA and CDR2 SQIVND (reference sequence). The CDR3 is made up of 15 amino acids. V gave up 6 bases and J gave up 0 bases; unmatched junction bases: 3. The clonotype originates from a woman aged 40-49 years with active or convalescent COVID-19. The chain recombines TRBV19 with TRBJ2-1, with 9 bases matching TRBD1. The sequenced sample was peripheral blood. CDR3: CASRTGGSSYNEQFF. For the CDR3, the DNA is TGTGCCAGTAGGACAGGGGGGAGCTCCTACAATGAGCAGTTCTTC. Filled out from reference TRBV19 and TRBJ2-1, the complete variable domain reads DGGITQSPKYLFRKEGQNVTLSCEQNLNHDAMYWYRQDPGQGLRLIYYSQIVNDFQKGDIAEGYSVSREKKESFPLTVTSAQKNPTAFYLCASRTGGSSYNEQFFGPGTRLTVL.